The T cell receptor (beta chain) described here comes from a study of T cell repertoires in cytomegalovirus infection. Study-wide context: Indications of both CMV infection and matching HLA type were provided by public TCR beta signatures.

Study results and limitations: HLA-C-restricted CMV-specific TCR beta clonotypes were dominant in the ex vivo response. The cumulative frequency of public TCR beta families distinguished individuals who carried CMV together with the relevant HLA.

TCRdb ran MiXCR on the reads and lists one entry per CDR3 protein. The sample has 650,000 to 900,000 distinct CDR3 sequences, almost 30% seen once. The V end lost 0 bases, the J end lost 4 bases, and 12 bases lay between the germline ends. Germline lookup yields CDR1 MNHEY and CDR2 SVGAGI. The CDR3 consists of 16 residues. This clonotype was seen a few times. Its cognate antigen is unknown. The receptor was isolated from a human donor in good health (CMV status not recorded). Some clones in this sample may be carry-over from other donors' samples. The V and J genes are TRBV6-5 and TRBJ1-4; possible D gene TRBD1, 5 bases. The sequenced sample was cultured CD8+ T cells from PBMCs, obtained from culture after CMV antigen stimulation. CDR3 DNA sequence: TGTGCCAGCAGTTACTCGAGTGGGACGCTTAATGAAAAACTGTTTTTT. Its translation: CASSYSSGTLNEKLFF.